This T cell receptor beta chain came from a study of beta chain features in type 1 diabetes. Study overall: Age, gender and cell yields were similar between patients and healthy donors.

Regarding the study as a whole: Researchers report that Type 1 diabetes patients had moderately but significantly shorter TCRB CDR3s across all four CD4+ subsets. The cDNA sequencing approach could over-represent high-TCR-expressing cells.

The germline gives CDR1 SNHLY, CDR2 FYNNEI. The CDR3 has 12 residues. Trimming shortened V by 5 bases and J by 0 bases, and 5 bases separated the two germline ends. As concerns this clone: Its antigen is not known. Possible read error: a much larger clone is one base away. Other DNA sequences within the sample encode an identical CDR3.

Investigators reverse transcribed all isolated RNA, so they sequenced expressed TCRB transcripts. Libraries were prepared by immunoSEQ multiplex PCR; TCRdb keeps only in-frame clonotypes and omits some of them. The sample contains hundreds of thousands of clones, about 14% of which appear only once. The chain uses TRBV2 and TRBJ2-7; D gene unclear. Sequenced: naive CD4+ T cells from blood. This TCR derives from a man aged 18-30 years with type 1 diabetes. As DNA, the CDR3 is TGTGCCAGCAGTCCCAGCTCCTACGAGCAGTACTTC. Translating gives CASSPSSYEQYF. Complete variable domain (other parts from reference TRBV2 and TRBJ2-7): EPEVTQTPSHQVTQMGQEVILRCVPISNHLYFYWYRQILGQKVEFLVSFYNNEISEKSEIFDDQFSVERPDGSNFTLKIRSTKLEDSAMYFCASSPSSYEQYFGPGTRLTVT.